What follows describes a single T cell receptor (beta chain). The antigen is unknown. The CDR3 runs to 15 residues. CDR1 and CDR2 from the germline V gene are MDHEN and SYDVKM. Trimming shortened V by 5 bases and J by 1 base, and 14 bases separated the two germline ends. Using immunoSEQ multiplex PCR, the repertoire was profiled, and TCRdb retains in-frame clones only, with some absent. The sample gives 1.6 million or so clones, roughly 95% of which show up once; roughly 1.2% is in the top ten. The donor population consisted of healthy HIV-negative adults with no recent acute infections or vaccinations. This entry is derived from a study of shared clonotypes between healthy human individuals. Study-wide background: Every donor yielded three CD4 naive, three CD4 memory, two CD8 naive and one CD8 memory plate. Whole-study findings and limits: Sampling included only blood; tissue repertoires likely differ. Several donors showed sharing of approximately 4.7% of naive CD4 clonotypes.

Sequencing input: naive CD4+ T cells sorted from blood. Subset defined: CD45RA+ positively selected. The receptor's source is a man aged 25-45 years in good health. The chain is built from TRBV28 and TRBJ1-1; D remains ambiguous. CDR3 loop: CASSPRQSWNTEAFF. The CDR3 DNA sequence: TGTGCCAGCAGTCCCCGGCAGAGCTGGAACACTGAAGCTTTCTTT.